This T cell receptor (beta chain) was sequenced for a study of T cell repertoires in cytomegalovirus infection. Study context: In public TCR beta signatures, there were indications of both CMV infection and matching HLA type.

A few counts support this clonotype. What it binds is unknown. One entry per CDR3 protein, called by TCRdb with MiXCR from the reads. The table shows roughly 720,000 distinct CDR3 sequences, with roughly 36% occurring only once. Trimming took off 0 bases at V and 5 bases at J, with 17 bases between the two ends. The CDR3 consists of 16 residues. Germline V CDR1 and CDR2: DFQATT, SNEGSKA (reference sequence). General study points: Identification of carriers of CMV plus the relevant HLA was performed using cumulative public TCR beta family frequency. Dominant in the ex vivo response were TCR beta clonotypes restricted by HLA-C and specific for CMV.

The specimen was PBMCs. V is TRBV20-1 and J is TRBJ2-1, with D perhaps matching TRBD2 (5 bases). The receptor was derived from a human donor in good health (CMV status not recorded). Some clones in this sample may be carry-over from other donors' samples. The CDR3 DNA reads as TGCAGTGCTAGAGATATAAGGAGGCAATTTAACAATGAGCAGTTCTTC. Its protein product is CSARDIRRQFNNEQFF.